This T cell receptor (beta chain) comes out of a study of blood T cell repertoires in COVID-19. The repertoire was sequenced with immunoSEQ multiplex PCR; TCRdb's copy has only in-frame clones and lacks some. The data show 100,000 or so clones, 75% to 85% seen once. Germline V CDR1 and CDR2: SGHVS, FQNEAQ. Deletions cut 1 base from V and 7 bases from J, with 8 bases between. The CDR3 has 13 residues. Sequenced material: peripheral blood. The receptor comes from a human donor in a cohort sampled during active COVID-19. The chain couples TRBV7-8 to TRBJ1-5; D not resolved. CDR3 sequence: CASSLEARQPQHF. The CDR3, as DNA: TGTGCCAGCAGCTTAGAGGCGCGGCAGCCCCAGCATTTT.